This T cell receptor beta chain was sequenced for a study of shared clonotypes between healthy human individuals. Study conclusions and caveats: Naive subsets, compared against memory subsets, generally had larger estimated richness values. Depth of sequencing was expected to influence donor clonotype sharing. Researchers sampled blood only, noting tissue repertoires likely differ.

Samples underwent the assay at deep level. Repertoires were generated with immunoSEQ multiplex PCR, while TCRdb's copy carries only in-frame clones and drops some. The data contain a few million clones, approximately 94% of them singletons. Worth noting for this clone: Antigen: not known.

This CDR3 is 14 amino acids long. V gave up 11 bases and J gave up 2 bases, with 18 bases separating them. Germline CDR1 reads MNHNS; CDR2 reads SASEGT. Sequenced material: naive CD4+ T cells sorted from blood. Documented subset: CD45RA+ positively selected. This chain joins TRBV6-1 and TRBJ1-1, with D unclear. This clonotype was obtained from a man aged 18 to 29 in good health. CDR3 DNA: TGTGCCCTCACCCTCCTCAACAGAAACACTGAAGCTTTCTTT. Protein: CALTLLNRNTEAFF.